The rows below give T cell receptor beta chains drawn from one sample of a study of shared clonotypes between healthy human individuals. TCRdb keeps only in-frame clones here, not all; method: immunoSEQ multiplex PCR. The data show around 1.6 million clones, roughly 98% seen once. Sequenced: naive CD4+ T cells sorted from blood. Every receptor here comes from a man aged 25 to 40 in good health. Each CDR3 is given with its conserved first and last residue. D genes are given only for firm matches. Not all rows give a size; the values are once, few, many and, for expanded clones, a class.

v_gene,abundance,j_gene,d_gene,CDR3nt,CDR3aa
TRBV28,once,TRBJ1-1,TRBD1,TGTGCCAGCAGTTTTACCGGGACAGGGGGATACGCTTTCTTT,CASSFTGTGGYAFF
TRBV11-2,NA,TRBJ2-5,NA,TGTGCCAGCAGCTTACAGGCGGGGAAAGAGACCCAGTACTTC,CASSLQAGKETQYF
TRBV30,NA,TRBJ2-2,NA,TGTGCCTACCATATCACCGGGGAGCTGTTTTTT,CAYHITGELFF
TRBV11-2,once,TRBJ2-1,NA,TGTGCCAGCAGCTTAGTTCAGTACGGGGGTTACGGTGAGCAGTTCTTC,CASSLVQYGGYGEQFF
TRBV29-1,NA,TRBJ2-5,TRBD2,TGCAGCGTTGAAACTAGCGGGACTGAGACCCAGTACTTC,CSVETSGTETQYF
TRBV7-9,NA,TRBJ2-3,TRBD2,TGTGCCAGCCAGACAACGGGAGGAGCAGATACGCAGTATTTT,CASQTTGGADTQYF
TRBV28,NA,TRBJ2-7,NA,TGTGCCAGCGTTACAGGGTCTCACGTCTACGAGCAGTACTTC,CASVTGSHVYEQYF
TRBV6-4,NA,TRBJ2-1,NA,TGTGCCAGAACCCCTCTGGGGAATGAGCAGTTCTTC,CARTPLGNEQFF
TRBV15,once,TRBJ2-1,NA,TGTGCCACCAGCAGTGGGTTTGTCAATGAGCAGTTCTTC,CATSSGFVNEQFF
TRBV5-6,once,TRBJ1-1,NA,TGTGCCAGCAGTGAGGGGCAGAACACTGAAGCTTTCTTT,CASSEGQNTEAFF
TRBV9,NA,TRBJ2-4,NA,TGTGCCAGCAGCCCAACAGGACAGCACAAAAACATTCAGTACTTC,CASSPTGQHKNIQYF
TRBV9,NA,TRBJ2-5,NA,TGTGCCAGCAGCCCTCAGGGCACTATTGGTGAGACCCAGTACTTC,CASSPQGTIGETQYF
TRBV4-3,NA,TRBJ1-3,NA,TGCGCCAGCAGCCAAGACCGTACGGGGCCGGGAAACACCATATATTTT,CASSQDRTGPGNTIYF
TRBV18,NA,TRBJ1-1,NA,TGTGCCAGCTCACCTCTGACAGCAACTGAAGCTTTCTTT,CASSPLTATEAFF
TRBV2,NA,TRBJ2-7,NA,TGTGCCAGCTCCCGTGGGGGTCCGGAGGTAGTCCTAAACTTC,CASSRGGPEVVLNF
TRBV28,NA,TRBJ1-2,NA,TGTGCCAGCACCCTACCCGGGGGTAATGGCTACACCTTC,CASTLPGGNGYTF
TRBV5-6,NA,TRBJ1-5,NA,TGTGCCAGCAGCTTGGCGTCAGTCAATCAGCCCCAGCATTTT,CASSLASVNQPQHF
TRBV6-5,NA,TRBJ2-7,TRBD1,TGTGCCAGCAGTTACGGCCTGGGACAGGGGATATCCATGCAGTACTTC,CASSYGLGQGISMQYF
TRBV7-2,NA,TRBJ1-1,NA,TGTGCCAGCAGCACAAGGAAGAACACTGAAGCTTTCTTT,CASSTRKNTEAFF
TRBV5-6,NA,TRBJ2-7,NA,TGTGCCAGCAGCCCGGTTGGCAGGATCTACGAGCAGTACTTC,CASSPVGRIYEQYF
TRBV7-2,NA,TRBJ2-5,TRBD2,TGTGCCAGCAGCTCAAAAGCGGGGGGACTTCAAGAGACCCAGTACTTC,CASSSKAGGLQETQYF
TRBV9,NA,TRBJ2-5,TRBD2,TGTGCCAGCAGCGTAACTAGCGGACAAGAGACCCAGTACTTC,CASSVTSGQETQYF
TRBV19,once,TRBJ2-5,TRBD2,TGTGCCAGTAGTGCCATAAGGACTAGCGGGAGTGAGACCCAGTACTTC,CASSAIRTSGSETQYF
TRBV9,NA,TRBJ1-4,NA,TGTGCCAACACTCCTGCCCCCGGGGAGGTGAATGAAAAACTGTTTTTT,CANTPAPGEVNEKLFF
TRBV5-1,once,TRBJ2-7,TRBD2,TGCGCCAGCAGCTTGGAAGGGGCGGGAGGGGGATACGAGCAGTACTTC,CASSLEGAGGGYEQYF
TRBV5-1,NA,TRBJ2-1,NA,TGCGCCAGCAGCTTGGTTCGGAGTGGGTCCTACAATGAGCAGTTCTTC,CASSLVRSGSYNEQFF
TRBV27,NA,TRBJ2-7,NA,TGTGCCAGCAGTTGGGAACGTAGTTTTTCTGTTTACGAGCAGTACTTC,CASSWERSFSVYEQYF
TRBV11-2,NA,TRBJ2-5,TRBD1,TGTGCCAGCAGCCACGACAGGGGCGCGTACCAAGAGACCCAGTACTTC,CASSHDRGAYQETQYF
TRBV7-9,NA,TRBJ2-3,TRBD2,TGTGCCAGCAGCTTAGCGCAAAGGGGACTACAATCAGATACGCAGTATTTT,CASSLAQRGLQSDTQYF
TRBV2,NA,TRBJ2-7,NA,TGTGCCAGCAGTGCCTGGCAGGCGAGCTCCTACGAGCAGTACTTC,CASSAWQASSYEQYF
TRBV7-6,NA,TRBJ2-1,NA,TGTGCCAGCAGCTTAGACGGTCTAAGGGGTTACAATGAGCAGTTCTTC,CASSLDGLRGYNEQFF
TRBV27,NA,TRBJ1-5,NA,TGTGCCAGCAGTTCAGGCAGGGCCATGGGCAATCAGCCCCAGCATTTT,CASSSGRAMGNQPQHF
TRBV5-1,NA,TRBJ2-2,NA,TGCGCCAGCAGCTTGGCCGTCGGGGTATCCGGGGAGCTGTTTTTT,CASSLAVGVSGELFF
TRBV4-1,few,TRBJ2-4,NA,TGCGCCAGCAGCCAAGCAACGTCCAAAAACATTCAGTACTTC,CASSQATSKNIQYF
TRBV7-6,NA,TRBJ1-3,NA,TGTGCCAGCAGCTCCCGGAGTGACCTACAAATTGGGAACACCATATATTTT,CASSSRSDLQIGNTIYF
TRBV11-2,NA,TRBJ2-7,NA,TGTGCCAGCAGCCCGCTTGTTCTAGTCGGGTCCTACGAGCAGTACTTC,CASSPLVLVGSYEQYF
TRBV5-4,NA,TRBJ1-3,TRBD1,TGTGCCAGCACCGTACAGGGGGCTGGAAACACCATATATTTT,CASTVQGAGNTIYF
TRBV11-3,NA,TRBJ2-1,NA,TGTGCCAGCAGCTTATACGGCGCCGGCGCGGGTGAGCAGTTCTTC,CASSLYGAGAGEQFF
TRBV5-4,NA,TRBJ2-7,NA,TGTGCCAGCAGCTTGGCTCAGGTGGGCTACGAGCAGTACTTC,CASSLAQVGYEQYF
TRBV30,NA,TRBJ2-3,TRBD2,TGTGCCTGGAGTGGGGTGACTAGCGGAGTTACGCAGTATTTT,CAWSGVTSGVTQYF
TRBV14,NA,TRBJ2-7,TRBD1,TGTGCCAGCAGCTCCGGGACAGGTCTCGAGCAGTACTTC,CASSSGTGLEQYF
TRBV28,NA,TRBJ1-5,NA,TGTGCCATCCGAAGCGGGGGGAGCAATCAGCCCCAGCATTTT,CAIRSGGSNQPQHF
TRBV2,NA,TRBJ2-7,TRBD2,TGTGCCAGCTCCCGGGGGGTTTCGGGCGAGCAGTACTTC,CASSRGVSGEQYF
TRBV5-6,NA,TRBJ2-1,NA,TGTGCCAGCACTAAACTGCCCCAGGGGGAGCAGTTCTTC,CASTKLPQGEQFF
TRBV28,NA,TRBJ1-2,NA,TGTGCCAGCAGTTTATCGTTCTTAGGGATCTATGGCTACACCTTC,CASSLSFLGIYGYTF
TRBV2,NA,TRBJ2-7,NA,TGTGCCAGCAGTGAAGGGACCACCTACGAGCAGTACTTC,CASSEGTTYEQYF
TRBV18,NA,TRBJ1-4,NA,TGTGCCAGCTCACCAGGTGTAGATGAAAAACTGTTTTTT,CASSPGVDEKLFF
TRBV18,once,TRBJ1-2,NA,TGTGCCAGCTCACCGACCGACGGGGAGAATGGCTACACCTTC,CASSPTDGENGYTF
TRBV5-8,NA,TRBJ2-5,TRBD1,TGTGCCAGCAGATCCGGGACAGGGAAAGAGACCCAGTACTTC,CASRSGTGKETQYF
TRBV5-1,NA,TRBJ2-1,NA,TGCGCCAGCAGGGGTGTACTTCCGTCGAGAGGGAATGAGCAGTTCTTC,CASRGVLPSRGNEQFF
TRBV6-1,NA,TRBJ1-5,NA,TGTGCCAGCAGACGGGACCATAGCAATCAGCCCCAGCATTTT,CASRRDHSNQPQHF
TRBV12-5,NA,TRBJ2-3,NA,TGTGCTAGTGGTTTGGTACGGAGGGGATCAAGCACAGATACGCAGTATTTT,CASGLVRRGSSTDTQYF
TRBV9,NA,TRBJ2-1,NA,TGTGCCAGCAGCGTAACGCCCAACAATGAGCAGTTCTTC,CASSVTPNNEQFF
TRBV5-4,NA,TRBJ2-7,NA,TGTGCCAGCAGCCCGTTCCGCGGTGAGCAGTACTTC,CASSPFRGEQYF
TRBV5-1,NA,TRBJ1-2,NA,TGCGCCAGCAGCTTGGGTGGGGAAGCCCTCTTTCACTATGGCTACACCTTC,CASSLGGEALFHYGYTF